This T cell receptor beta chain was identified in a study of early T cells in non-severe SARS-CoV-2 infection. The CDR3 has 14 amino acids. V was clipped by 0 bases and J by 0 bases, with 8 bases between them. Germline lookup yields CDR1 DFQATT and CDR2 SNEGSKA (reference sequence). This clonotype was picked up many times. Each CDR3 protein is one row after TCRdb ran MiXCR on the 5' RACE reads. The table shows about 76,000 distinct CDR3 sequences, with about 16% occurring only once. Sequencing was performed on whole blood. This chain joins TRBV20-1 and TRBJ1-2, with a possible D match to TRBD1 (5 bases). The TCR sequence derives from an adult who was a healthcare worker with PCR-confirmed SARS-CoV-2 infection or an uninfected control (not recorded which). CDR3 sequence: CSARERGPNYGYTF. In nucleotides, the CDR3 is TGCAGTGCTAGAGAAAGGGGCCCTAACTATGGCTACACCTTC.